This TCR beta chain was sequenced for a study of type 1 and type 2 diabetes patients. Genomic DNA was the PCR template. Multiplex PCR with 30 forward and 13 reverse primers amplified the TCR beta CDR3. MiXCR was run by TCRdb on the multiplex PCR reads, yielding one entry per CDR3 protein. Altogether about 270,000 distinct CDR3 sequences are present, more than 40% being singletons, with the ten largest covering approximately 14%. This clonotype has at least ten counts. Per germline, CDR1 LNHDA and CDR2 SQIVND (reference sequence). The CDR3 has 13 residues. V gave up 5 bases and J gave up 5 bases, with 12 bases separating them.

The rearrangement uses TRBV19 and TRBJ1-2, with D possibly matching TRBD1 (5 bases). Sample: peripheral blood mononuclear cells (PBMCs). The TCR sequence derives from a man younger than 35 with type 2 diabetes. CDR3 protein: CASSVGTGYGYTF. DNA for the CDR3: TGTGCCAGTAGTGTCGGGACGGGATATGGCTACACCTTC. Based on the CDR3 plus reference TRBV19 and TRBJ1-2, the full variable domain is DGGITQSPKYLFRKEGQNVTLSCEQNLNHDAMYWYRQDPGQGLRLIYYSQIVNDFQKGDIAEGYSVSREKKESFPLTVTSAQKNPTAFYLCASSVGTGYGYTFGSGTRLTVV.